This is a list of T cell receptor beta chains from one sample in a study of cytomegalovirus exposure and HLA in healthy donors. Clones were sequenced by immunoSEQ multiplex PCR, and TCRdb holds only the in-frame ones, with some missing. The table records roughly 100,000 clones, 75% to 80% of them present only once. Material for sequencing was PBMCs. Receptor source: a man in his sixties in good health and CMV-seropositive. CDR3s include the opening cysteine and the closing phenylalanine or tryptophan. Fields, in order: V gene, clone size, D gene, J gene, CDR3 length, CDR3 protein, CDR3 DNA. A D gene is named only where the DNA matches it firmly. Expanded clones get a size class; other rows say once, few or many, or leave the size out.

v_gene: TRBV5-4; abundance: -; d_gene: TRBD2; j_gene: TRBJ2-2; len: 17; CDR3aa: CASSLYLAGGDTGELFF; CDR3nt: TGTGCCAGCAGCTTGTACCTAGCGGGGGGTGACACCGGGGAGCTGTTTTTT
v_gene: TRBV27; abundance: -; d_gene: TRBD1; j_gene: TRBJ2-6; len: 17; CDR3aa: CASRSGTGFSGANVLTF; CDR3nt: TGTGCCAGCAGATCAGGGACAGGATTCTCTGGGGCCAACGTCCTGACTTTC
v_gene: TRBV15; abundance: few; d_gene: -; j_gene: TRBJ1-2; len: 14; CDR3aa: CATSRDVQVGGYTF; CDR3nt: TGTGCCACCAGCAGAGATGTACAGGTCGGAGGCTACACCTTC
v_gene: TRBV5-6; abundance: -; d_gene: -; j_gene: TRBJ1-2; len: 14; CDR3aa: CASRPRRDPHGYTF; CDR3nt: TGTGCCAGCAGGCCCCGGCGGGACCCACATGGCTACACCTTC
v_gene: TRBV6-5; abundance: -; d_gene: -; j_gene: TRBJ2-3; len: 15; CDR3aa: CASSGDSLAADTQYF; CDR3nt: TGTGCCAGCAGTGGAGACTCGTTAGCCGCAGATACGCAGTATTTT
v_gene: TRBV6-5; abundance: -; d_gene: TRBD1; j_gene: TRBJ1-5; len: 14; CDR3aa: CASSYGTGGQPQHF; CDR3nt: TGTGCCAGCAGTTATGGGACAGGGGGACAGCCCCAGCATTTT
v_gene: TRBV18; abundance: -; d_gene: TRBD1; j_gene: TRBJ2-2; len: 12; CDR3aa: CASSSDRVELFF; CDR3nt: TGTGCCAGCTCATCAGACAGGGTAGAGCTGTTTTTT
v_gene: TRBV19; abundance: -; d_gene: TRBD1; j_gene: TRBJ2-2; len: 18; CDR3aa: CASDLTGQGGIVTGELFF; CDR3nt: TGTGCCAGTGACCTAACCGGACAGGGGGGAATAGTCACCGGGGAGCTGTTTTTT
v_gene: TRBV27; abundance: -; d_gene: TRBD1; j_gene: TRBJ1-6; len: 13; CDR3aa: CASSQQGNSPLHF; CDR3nt: TGTGCCAGCAGTCAACAGGGGAATTCACCCCTCCACTTT
v_gene: TRBV28; abundance: -; d_gene: TRBD1; j_gene: TRBJ2-3; len: 11; CDR3aa: CASRGQGSQYF; CDR3nt: TGTGCCAGCAGGGGACAGGGCTCGCAGTATTTT
v_gene: TRBV19; abundance: -; d_gene: -; j_gene: TRBJ2-7; len: 13; CDR3aa: CASSLGLSYEQYF; CDR3nt: TGTGCCAGTAGTCTTGGACTCTCCTACGAGCAGTACTTC
v_gene: TRBV4-3; abundance: once; d_gene: TRBD1; j_gene: TRBJ1-4; len: 14; CDR3aa: CASSQGQGEEKLFF; CDR3nt: TGCGCCAGCAGCCAAGGGCAGGGGGAGGAAAAACTGTTTTTT
v_gene: TRBV28; abundance: -; d_gene: TRBD1; j_gene: TRBJ1-2; len: 14; CDR3aa: CASGTGATNYGYTF; CDR3nt: TGTGCCAGCGGGACAGGAGCTACTAACTATGGCTACACCTTC
v_gene: TRBV19; abundance: -; d_gene: -; j_gene: TRBJ1-1; len: 14; CDR3aa: CASSRGRGNTEAFF; CDR3nt: TGTGCCAGTAGTAGGGGCAGGGGGAACACTGAAGCTTTCTTT
v_gene: TRBV5-1; abundance: -; d_gene: TRBD1; j_gene: TRBJ1-1; len: 16; CDR3aa: CASSFEGGSLNTEAFF; CDR3nt: TGCGCCAGCAGCTTTGAAGGGGGCTCCCTGAACACTGAAGCTTTCTTT
v_gene: TRBV7-6; abundance: -; d_gene: TRBD2; j_gene: TRBJ2-3; len: 17; CDR3aa: CASSPQGSGGVTDTQYF; CDR3nt: TGTGCCAGCAGCCCCCAAGGCAGCGGGGGCGTCACAGATACGCAGTATTTT
v_gene: TRBV19; abundance: -; d_gene: -; j_gene: TRBJ2-2; len: 15; CDR3aa: CASSHSGPNTGELFF; CDR3nt: TGTGCCAGTAGCCATAGCGGCCCGAACACCGGGGAGCTGTTTTTT
v_gene: TRBV9; abundance: -; d_gene: -; j_gene: TRBJ1-6; len: 17; CDR3aa: CASSGGPGTGTNSPLHF; CDR3nt: TGTGCCAGCAGCGGAGGGCCCGGGACTGGGACTAATTCACCCCTCCACTTT
v_gene: TRBV4-3; abundance: -; d_gene: TRBD1; j_gene: TRBJ2-3; len: 18; CDR3aa: CASSQAIQQGQYSDTQYF; CDR3nt: TGCGCCAGCAGCCAAGCTATACAACAGGGACAGTATTCAGATACGCAGTATTTT
v_gene: TRBV4-2; abundance: -; d_gene: TRBD2; j_gene: TRBJ2-1; len: 16; CDR3aa: CASSLGTSGGGNEQFF; CDR3nt: TGTGCCAGCAGCCTTGGCACTAGCGGGGGGGGTAATGAGCAGTTCTTC
v_gene: TRBV9; abundance: -; d_gene: -; j_gene: TRBJ1-6; len: 21; CDR3aa: CASLNAGIPGQRTERDSPLHF; CDR3nt: TGTGCCAGCCTAAACGCAGGGATCCCCGGCCAAAGGACCGAAAGGGATTCACCCCTCCACTTT
v_gene: TRBV27; abundance: -; d_gene: -; j_gene: TRBJ2-6; len: 17; CDR3aa: CASSPSASSSGANVLTF; CDR3nt: TGTGCCAGCAGCCCCAGTGCCTCTAGCTCTGGGGCCAACGTCCTGACTTTC
v_gene: TRBV6-1; abundance: -; d_gene: TRBD1; j_gene: TRBJ1-2; len: 14; CDR3aa: CASSRTGGTKGYTF; CDR3nt: TGTGCCAGCAGCCGTACAGGGGGCACGAAAGGCTACACCTTC
v_gene: TRBV11-2; abundance: -; d_gene: -; j_gene: TRBJ1-5; len: 14; CDR3aa: CASSLDTVNQPQHF; CDR3nt: TGTGCCAGCAGCTTAGATACAGTAAATCAGCCCCAGCATTTT
v_gene: TRBV7-8; abundance: -; d_gene: -; j_gene: TRBJ1-5; len: 17; CDR3aa: CASRKDPSQGSNQPQHF; CDR3nt: TGTGCCAGCAGGAAAGACCCCTCTCAGGGGAGCAATCAGCCCCAGCATTTT